A selection of T cell receptor beta chains follows, all from one sample in a study of blood T cells in healthy people across ages. TCRdb itself ran the 5' RACE reads through MiXCR, one entry per CDR3 protein. The sample lists roughly 800,000 distinct CDR3 sequences; around 25% were seen once. The same sample was also used in a study of T cells of mothers and their children.

The sample consisted of blood. These receptor sequences come from a boy between 5 and 17 years old in good health. The CDR3 runs from the conserved cysteine through the conserved F or W. Rows may omit the clone size; those that give it use once, few, many or a size class.

>TRBV12-3/TRBV12-4|.|TRBJ1-4
CASSAPGEEKLFF
>TRBV5-1|few|TRBJ2-7
CASSFWFEQYF
>TRBV18|few|TRBJ1-4
CASSGGTNEKLFF
>TRBV12-3/TRBV12-4|many|TRBJ2-5
CASRSGLAGGYETQYF
>TRBV7-9|.|TRBJ2-3
CASSLFLRGGTDTQYF
>TRBV28|.|TRBJ2-2
CATNLDGANTGELFF
>TRBV24-1|.|TRBJ2-7
CATSDIRDSSYEQYF
>TRBV11-2|.|TRBJ2-5
CASSLEVQGLQETQYF
>TRBV9|few|TRBJ2-7
CASSVAELAYEQYF
>TRBV18|.|TRBJ2-1
CASSGDNEQFF
>TRBV5-6|few|TRBJ2-3
CASSSVDTTDTQYF
>TRBV27|.|TRBJ2-5
CASSKSRRLAVNQETQYF
>TRBV5-6|.|TRBJ2-5
CASSLVSGGMETRYF
>TRBV3-1|.|TRBJ1-1
CASSKGRQMNTEAFF
>TRBV7-9|few|TRBJ2-2
CASTSSGGWTGELFF
>TRBV20-1|few|.
CSARSTSGGRNEQFF
>TRBV2|.|.
CASVPGTTDNEQFF
>TRBV7-9|.|TRBJ2-5
CASTWTEETQYF
>TRBV29-1|many|TRBJ2-7
CSAYTGTAAYEQYF
>TRBV4-1|.|TRBJ2-1
CASTPGRGLSYNEQFF
>TRBV5-1|.|TRBJ1-6
CASSSFGTGNYNSPLHF
>TRBV12-3/TRBV12-4|.|TRBJ2-6
CASVSDGANVLTF
>TRBV29-1|.|TRBJ2-7
CSVEDPSGSYEQYF
>TRBV27|.|TRBJ2-2
CASSPRQGWGTGELFF
>TRBV5-1|.|TRBJ1-2
CASSLVSSNYGYTF
>TRBV29-1|few|TRBJ2-4
CSVAAHLAKNIQYF
>TRBV7-2|.|TRBJ1-6
CASSPLAGGNSPLHF
>TRBV5-1|few|.
CASSLTLTGTSGLNEQFF
>TRBV7-9|.|TRBJ1-2
CANSLEGSWGYTF
>TRBV10-3|.|TRBJ2-5
CAIKTGQQETQYF
>TRBV29-1|many|TRBJ2-7
CSVSGGAETYEQYF
>TRBV29-1|few|TRBJ2-3
CSEGLAGDTQYF
>TRBV15|.|TRBJ2-7
CATSREGGTLSYEQYF
>TRBV3-1|few|TRBJ2-5
CASSQFMGRETQYF
>TRBV10-3|few|.
CATSVDRINYEQYF
>TRBV7-2|few|TRBJ1-3
CASSFSTGTGWAGNTIYF
>TRBV6-2/TRBV6-3|few|TRBJ1-1
CASTGQERYTEAFF
>TRBV6-6|.|TRBJ2-7
CASTTRRGTEDEQYF
>TRBV12-3/TRBV12-4|few|TRBJ2-2
CASSSGQGYRELFF
>TRBV5-1|.|.
CASSLGDSGGADEQFF
>TRBV6-2/TRBV6-3|.|TRBJ2-5
CASTFRETQYF
>TRBV20-1|.|TRBJ1-1
CSARGVAREAEAFF
>TRBV5-1|.|.
CASTQGAGATYEQYF
>TRBV3-1|.|TRBJ2-3
CASSQDEAGSTDTQYF
>TRBV7-9|many|TRBJ2-7
CASSSGTGSPYEQYF
>TRBV11-1|.|TRBJ2-7
CASSFEGGGREQYF
>TRBV11-1|.|TRBJ2-1
CASSLAGQTLTGQFF
>TRBV4-2|.|TRBJ2-1
CASSGKVAGGYNEQFF
>TRBV12-3/TRBV12-4|few|TRBJ2-6
CASSFKHSGANVLTF
>TRBV5-1|many|TRBJ1-1
CASMGNTEAFF
>TRBV6-1|.|TRBJ2-5
CASSAGGGTPQETQYF
>TRBV4-1|.|TRBJ2-7
CASSQVPGRVPYEQYF
>TRBV30|.|TRBJ2-2
CAWWGGGRELFF
>TRBV12-5|.|TRBJ2-3
CASAPPGTSGGASTDTQYF
>TRBV5-1|few|TRBJ2-7
CASSQDRSQSYEQYF
>TRBV20-1|few|TRBJ2-3
CSASGGHPDTQYF